This record covers a single TCR beta chain. Its antigen remains unknown. Single viable CD3+CD4+CD8-CD45RO+ cells were sorted as the memory CD4+ T cells. Positive selection with CD4 microbeads enriched total CD4+ T cells. The method was immunoSEQ multiplex PCR; TCRdb's version includes in-frame clones alone and lacks a portion of them. The repertoire holds under 45,000 clones, with more than 60% as singletons. In germline, CDR1 is SNHLY, CDR2 FYNNEI. The CDR3 covers 13 residues. V lost 3 bases to trimming and J lost 4 bases, with 7 bases between them. The data belong to a study of memory CD4+ T cells and cytomegalovirus serostatus. At the level of the study: This sample comes from healthy Belgian adults, roughly nine CMV seropositive, approximately 24 seronegative.

Study-level findings and limits: A US-trained random forest predicted CMV serostatus with median AUC around 0.9. Each of approximately 69 CMV-associated TCRbeta sequences occurred in one to five individuals.

This receptor was obtained from an adult in good health and CMV-seronegative. The chain links TRBV2 to TRBJ1-5, with TRBD1 as a possible D gene (5 bases). Sequencing was performed on memory CD4+ T cells from blood. CDR3: CASSDRENQPQHF. CDR3 in DNA: TGTGCCAGCAGTGACAGGGAGAATCAGCCCCAGCATTTT.